These T cell receptor beta chains were read from a single sample in a study of T cell responses to AZD1222 COVID-19 vaccine. Profiling relied on immunoSEQ multiplex PCR, and the TCRdb table lists in-frame clones only, not all of them. The table lists 60,000 to 100,000 clones, roughly nine tenths of them singletons. This material consisted of peripheral blood, taken on day 0 of MenACWY control vaccination. These receptors were taken from an adult in good health. Each CDR3 is given with its conserved first and last residue. The D gene is left open where the match is weak. Expanded clones get a size class; other rows say once, few or many, or leave the size out.

CDR3nt,CDR3aa,v_gene,d_gene,j_gene,abundance
TGTGCCAGCAGTTTAGGACAGGACCTCACCGGGGAGCTGTTTTTT,CASSLGQDLTGELFF,TRBV27,TRBD1,TRBJ2-2,.
TGTGCCAGCAGCTTAGCAGGAGGGCTTAACTATGGCTACACCTTC,CASSLAGGLNYGYTF,TRBV7-3,.,TRBJ1-2,.
TGTGCCAGCAGCGCAACCCATACAGGGGGCCGTCAGCCCCAGCATTTT,CASSATHTGGRQPQHF,TRBV7-8,TRBD1,TRBJ1-5,.
TGTGCCAGCAGCACCGGGACAGGGGTGGCTGAAAAACTGTTTTTT,CASSTGTGVAEKLFF,TRBV5-4,TRBD1,TRBJ1-4,.
TGTGCCAGCAGGACAGGGGGCTTGTACGAGCAGTACTTC,CASRTGGLYEQYF,TRBV28,TRBD1,TRBJ2-7,.
TGTGCCAGCAGTGAAGAAGGCCTTTGGGCAGGGGGCAACGAAAAACTGTTTTTT,CASSEEGLWAGGNEKLFF,TRBV6-1,TRBD1,TRBJ1-4,.
TGTGCCAGTGGTGGGGGGTTACAGCCCCAGCATTTT,CASGGGLQPQHF,TRBV19,.,TRBJ1-5,.
TGTGCCAGCAGCCCACACCAAGAGACCCAGTACTTC,CASSPHQETQYF,TRBV5-5,.,TRBJ2-5,.
TGTGCCATCAAGTCACTGGACAGGGTTGACGAGCAGTACTTC,CAIKSLDRVDEQYF,TRBV10-3,TRBD1,TRBJ2-7,.
TGTGCCAGCAGCGATACAGGGATTCGGGGCACTGAAGCTTTCTTT,CASSDTGIRGTEAFF,TRBV6-2/TRBV6-3,.,TRBJ1-1,.
TGTGCCAGCAGCTTTGGACAGGGGAATCAGCCCCAGCATTTT,CASSFGQGNQPQHF,TRBV5-6,TRBD1,TRBJ1-5,.
TGTGCCAGCAGGCCCACAGAGAACACCGGGGAGCTGTTTTTT,CASRPTENTGELFF,TRBV7-3,.,TRBJ2-2,once
TGTGCCAGCAGTTACGAGGTTAATTCACCCCTCCACTTT,CASSYEVNSPLHF,TRBV6-2/TRBV6-3,.,TRBJ1-6,.
TGTGCCAGCAACGCAGGTCTACAGGCCGTCTCTGGGGCCAACGTCCTGACTTTC,CASNAGLQAVSGANVLTF,TRBV21-1,.,TRBJ2-6,.
TGCGCCAGCAGCCAGGGACTAGCTAACCATGAGCAGTTCTTC,CASSQGLANHEQFF,TRBV4-3,TRBD2,TRBJ2-1,.
TGCGCCAGCAGCCCGGGAGTCGGCGATGAGCAGTTCTTC,CASSPGVGDEQFF,TRBV5-1,.,TRBJ2-1,.
TGCGCCAGCAGCTTGGAGAGGACCCAGTACTTC,CASSLERTQYF,TRBV5-1,.,TRBJ2-5,.
TGCGCCAGCAGCCAAGACTTCATTTACAATGAGCAGTTCTTC,CASSQDFIYNEQFF,TRBV4-3,.,TRBJ2-1,.
TGCGCCAGCAGGGCCGGGACAGACAGTTTGGCCAATTCACCCCTCCACTTT,CASRAGTDSLANSPLHF,TRBV5-1,TRBD1,TRBJ1-6,.
TGTGCCAGCAGCTTAGGGGCGGGAGATGAGCAGTTCTTC,CASSLGAGDEQFF,TRBV11-3,TRBD2,TRBJ2-1,.
TGTGCCAGTAGTCCAGCCGGCGGGAGGCGCCAAGAGACCCAGTACTTC,CASSPAGGRRQETQYF,TRBV19,TRBD2,TRBJ2-5,.
TGCGCCAGCAGCGCGGACAATGAGCAGTTCTTC,CASSADNEQFF,TRBV5-1,.,TRBJ2-1,once
TGTGCCAGCAGCCGGGGGACAGGGGACGAGCAGTACTTC,CASSRGTGDEQYF,TRBV5-4,TRBD1,TRBJ2-7,.
TGTGCCAGCAGCTTAGGGCAGGTCACAGATACGCAGTATTTT,CASSLGQVTDTQYF,TRBV11-2,.,TRBJ2-3,few
TGTGCCAGCAGTCGGGGACTTGGAGCCACAGATACGCAGTATTTT,CASSRGLGATDTQYF,TRBV6-2/TRBV6-3,.,TRBJ2-3,.